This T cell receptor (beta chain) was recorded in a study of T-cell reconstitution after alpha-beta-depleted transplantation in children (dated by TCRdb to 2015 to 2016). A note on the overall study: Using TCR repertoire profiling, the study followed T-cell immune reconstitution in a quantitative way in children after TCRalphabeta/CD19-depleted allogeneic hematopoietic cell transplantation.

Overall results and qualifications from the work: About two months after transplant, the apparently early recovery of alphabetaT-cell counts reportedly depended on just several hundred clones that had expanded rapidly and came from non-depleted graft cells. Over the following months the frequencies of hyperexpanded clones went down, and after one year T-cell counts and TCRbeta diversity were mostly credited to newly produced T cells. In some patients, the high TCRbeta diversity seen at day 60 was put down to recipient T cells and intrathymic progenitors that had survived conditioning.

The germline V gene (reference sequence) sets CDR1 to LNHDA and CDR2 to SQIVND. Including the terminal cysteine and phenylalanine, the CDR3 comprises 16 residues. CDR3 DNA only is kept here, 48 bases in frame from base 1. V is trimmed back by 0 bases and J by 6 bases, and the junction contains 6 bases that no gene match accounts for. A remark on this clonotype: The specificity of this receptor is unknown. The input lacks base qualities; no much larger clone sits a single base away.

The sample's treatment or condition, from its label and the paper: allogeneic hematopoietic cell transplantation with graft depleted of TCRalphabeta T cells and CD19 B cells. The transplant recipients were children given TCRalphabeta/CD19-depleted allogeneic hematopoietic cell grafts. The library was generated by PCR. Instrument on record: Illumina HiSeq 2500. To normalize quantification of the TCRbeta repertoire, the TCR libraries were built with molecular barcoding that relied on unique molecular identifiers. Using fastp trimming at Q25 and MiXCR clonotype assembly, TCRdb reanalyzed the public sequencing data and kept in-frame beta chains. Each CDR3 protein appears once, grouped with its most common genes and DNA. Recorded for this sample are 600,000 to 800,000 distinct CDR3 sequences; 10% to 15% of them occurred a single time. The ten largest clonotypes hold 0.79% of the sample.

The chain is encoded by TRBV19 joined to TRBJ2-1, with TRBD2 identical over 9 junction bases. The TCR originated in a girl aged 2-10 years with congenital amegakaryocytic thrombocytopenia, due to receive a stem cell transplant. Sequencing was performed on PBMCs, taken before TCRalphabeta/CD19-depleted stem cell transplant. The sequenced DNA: TGTGCCAGTAGTATAGACCCTAGCGGGACCGGCAATGAGCAGTTCTTC. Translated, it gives CASSIDPSGTGNEQFF.